Below are 21 T cell receptor beta chains sequenced from a single sample in a study of T-cell memory formation after mild COVID-19. TCRdb analysed the 5' RACE reads with MiXCR anew, one entry per CDR3 protein. The data contain 350,000 to 450,000 distinct CDR3 sequences, approximately 27% of them seen just once; the ten biggest clones take up around an eighth. The sample was PBMCs or a T cell subset sorted from them (not recorded which). The source is an adult woman who had mild COVID-19 (a few samples of this study predate the infection). Cell type and time point are not known.

The chain carries TRBV6-5 and TRBJ2-3; 16 bases map to TRBD2. CDR1 is MNHEY, CDR2 SVGAGI, per germline. This CDR3 is 15 amino acids long. With V trimmed by 6 bases and J by 12 bases, 9 bases remained unmatched. The CDR3 bases are TGTGCCAGCAGCGCCGGGACTAGCGGGAGGGCCCTTCAGTATTTT. This encodes CASSAGTSGRALQYF.

This clonotype was seen a handful of times. This rearrangement joins TRBV7-9 to TRBJ2-4; D gene uncertain. Germline lookup yields CDR1 SEHNR and CDR2 FQNEAQ (reference sequence). Trimming left V 4 bases short and J 6 bases short, with 10 bases between. The CDR3 length is 13 residues. The CDR3, as DNA: TGTGCCAGCAGCTCTGGGTACCCAAACATTCAGTACTTC. It codes for CASSSGYPNIQYF.

The gene calls are TRBV5-1 and TRBJ2-3; 11 bases are a match to TRBD1. Germline values: CDR1 SGHRS, CDR2 YFSETQ. The CDR3 runs 15 residues. J was trimmed by 4 bases and V by 6 bases; bases with no gene match: 7. The CDR3 region has the DNA TGCGCCAGCACCGTTGGGACAGGGGGGTCAGATACGCAGTATTTT. Its protein is CASTVGTGGSDTQYF.

This rearrangement joins TRBV9 to TRBJ2-5; possibly TRBD2 for D (6 bases). This CDR3 contains 15 residues. CDR1 is SGDLS, CDR2 YYNGEE, per germline. V was trimmed by 0 bases and J by 4 bases, leaving 13 bases between them. The CDR3 coding sequence is TGTGCCAGCAGCGTAGCTACAACTAGCAGAGAGACCCAGTACTTC. It specifies CASSVATTSRETQYF.

This clonotype showed up just a few times. The chain uses TRBV20-1 and TRBJ2-4, with D possibly matching TRBD2 (7 bases). There are 15 residues in the CDR3. Per germline, CDR1 DFQATT and CDR2 SNEGSKA (reference sequence). V lost 6 bases and J lost 2, with 17 bases in between. The chain's CDR3 is CSAGGGAATKNIQYF. Written as DNA, the CDR3 is TGCAGTGCGGGAGGGGGGGCCGCGACCAAAAACATTCAGTACTTC.

CDR3 region: CASSLDHTEAFF. CDR3 nucleotide sequence: TGTGCCAGCAGCTTAGACCACACTGAAGCTTTCTTT. V is TRBV7-9 and J is TRBJ1-1; D unresolved. Trimming removed 1 base from V and 3 bases from J, with 3 bases in between. The CDR3 spans 12 residues. CDR1 SEHNR and CDR2 FQNEAQ come from the germline V gene (reference sequence).

The rearrangement uses TRBV6-2 or TRBV6-3 and TRBJ1-5; TRBD1 might be the D (5 bases). This CDR3 is 14 amino acids long. CDR1 MNHEY and CDR2 SVGEGT come from the germline V gene. V was trimmed by 5 bases and J by 0 bases, leaving 8 bases between them. CDR3 protein: CASSRTPSNQPQHF. As DNA, the CDR3 is TGTGCCAGCAGTAGGACACCTAGCAATCAGCCCCAGCATTTT.

This chain joins TRBV6-2 or TRBV6-3 and TRBJ1-1; D ambiguous. This CDR3 is built from 15 residues. Trimming removed 4 bases from V and 1 base from J, with 13 bases in between. Germline loops: CDR1 MNHEY, CDR2 SVGEGT. CDR3 protein: CASSSTSTRNTEAFF. The CDR3 bases are TGTGCCAGCAGTTCCACTTCAACGCGGAACACTGAAGCTTTCTTT.

Only a few counts were recorded for this clonotype. V is TRBV14 and J is TRBJ2-2; D not resolved. The V and J ends lost 4 bases and 0 bases respectively, with 12 bases between them. The CDR3 has 16 amino acids. Per the germline V gene, CDR1 is SGHDN and CDR2 is FVKESK. CDR3: CASSRQPDPNTGELFF. The CDR3 bases are TGTGCCAGCAGCCGTCAGCCCGATCCGAACACCGGGGAGCTGTTTTTT.

This clonotype was found a few times. The chain is built from TRBV24-1 and TRBJ1-1, with TRBD1 identical over 7 bases. The CDR3 is made up of 15 amino acids. The V segment lost 4 bases and the J segment 5 bases; nucleotides outside the gene matches: 9. Looked up from germline, CDR1 is KGHDR and CDR2 is SFDVKD. Here the CDR3 DNA reads TGTGCCACCAGTGAGACCCTAGGGGGCCGGACTGAAGCTTTCTTT. Translating gives CATSETLGGRTEAFF.

The gene calls are TRBV29-1 and TRBJ1-1; D might be TRBD1 (5 bases). Trimming left V 5 bases short and J 7 bases short, with 14 bases between. CDR1 is SQVTM, CDR2 ANQGSEA, per germline. There are 12 residues in the CDR3. The CDR3 reads CSVTHGGGEAFF. The CDR3 DNA is TGCAGCGTTACGCACGGGGGTGGTGAAGCTTTCTTT. The whole variable domain, filled in from reference TRBV29-1 and TRBJ1-1, reads SAVISQKPSRDICQRGTSLTIQCQVDSQVTMMFWYRQQPGQSLTLIATANQGSEATYESGFVIDKFPISRPNLTFSTLTVSNMSPEDSSIYLCSVTHGGGEAFFGQGTRLTVV.

This clonotype was observed a few times. The genes are TRBV9 and TRBJ1-1; D remains ambiguous. Germline V lookup: CDR1 SGDLS, CDR2 YYNGEE. V lost 4 bases, J lost 5 bases, and 18 bases lay in between. This CDR3 region has 15 residues. CDR3: CASSPFEARTTEAFF. CDR3 nucleotides: TGTGCCAGCAGCCCTTTCGAGGCCCGAACAACTGAAGCTTTCTTT.

This rearrangement joins TRBV4-2 to TRBJ2-5; D remains ambiguous. The CDR3 is made up of 15 amino acids. Germline CDR1 LGHNA, CDR2 YNFKEQ. Trimming pared 0 bases from V and 2 bases from J, leaving 10 bases between. CDR3 nucleotides: TGTGCCAGCAGCCAAGATGGGCACTTACAAGAGACCCAGTACTTC. Encoded protein: CASSQDGHLQETQYF.

This chain connects TRBV4-1 to TRBJ2-7; 8 bases match TRBD1. Trimming took 2 bases from V and 4 from J; bases not matched to a gene: 10. The CDR3 loop spans 16 amino acids. CDR1 and CDR2 from the germline V gene are MGHRA and YSYEKL. The CDR3 sequence: CASSQNPGGPAYEQYF. The CDR3 region has the DNA TGCGCCAGCAGCCAAAACCCAGGGGGCCCGGCATACGAGCAGTACTTC.

This clonotype has only one observation. The chain carries TRBV2 and TRBJ2-1; the match to TRBD2 covers 7 bases. V shed 2 bases and J 8 bases; nucleotides not matched to a gene: 3. Germline CDR1 is SNHLY and CDR2 is FYNNEI. The CDR3 loop spans 13 amino acids. DNA for the CDR3: TGTGCCAGCAGTGAATTCCGGGGGGATGAGCAGTTCTTC. Protein sequence: CASSEFRGDEQFF.

This chain links TRBV7-9 with TRBJ1-1; D is uncertain. Germline assignment: CDR1 SEHNR and CDR2 FQNEAQ (reference sequence). V lost 5 bases, J lost 6 bases, and 13 bases lay in between. This CDR3 has 13 residues. For the CDR3, the DNA is TGTGCCAGCAGCCCAAGGGTGTTGGCTGAAGCTTTCTTT. It is translated as CASSPRVLAEAFF.

About this clonotype: The junction departs from germline at one end; a sequencing error may be responsible. This sequence joins TRBV19 and TRBJ2-3; 13 bases fit TRBD2. Germline V gene lookup returns CDR1 LNHDA and CDR2 SQIVND (reference sequence). This CDR3 is built from 15 residues. The CDR3 DNA is TGTGCCACGAGGAGGACTAGCGGGAGCATAGATACGCAGTATTTT. As protein: CATRRTSGSIDTQYF.

The chain has TRBV6-2 or TRBV6-3 and TRBJ2-1, with D maybe TRBD1 (6 bases). The CDR3 is made up of 16 amino acids. Germline lookup yields CDR1 MNHEY and CDR2 SVGEGT. The germline V and J ends were trimmed by 10 bases and 1 base, with 20 bases remaining between them. CDR3 sequence reads: CATLRGTITSYNEQFF. For the CDR3, the DNA is TGTGCCACCCTAAGAGGGACAATTACTTCCTACAATGAGCAGTTCTTC.

The rearrangement links TRBV4-3 to TRBJ2-5; tentative D call: TRBD1 (5 bases). V was cut by 1 base and J by 1 base, with 13 bases left in between. CDR3 size: 16 residues. From germline, CDR1 is LGHNA and CDR2 YSLEER. CDR3 nucleotides: TGCGCCAGCAGCCAAGTGGAGACAGATATCCAAGAGACCCAGTACTTC. This encodes CASSQVETDIQETQYF.

V and J are TRBV15 and TRBJ2-6, with TRBD2 matching 8 bases. The germline CDR1 and CDR2 sequences are LNHNV and YYDKDF (reference sequence). The J segment lost 0 bases and the V segment lost 3 bases, leaving 7 bases of the junction unmatched. This CDR3 has 18 residues. The CDR3 DNA follows: TGTGCCACCAGCAGCTATAGCGGGACTGCCTCTGGGGCCAACGTCCTGACTTTC. This codes for CATSSYSGTASGANVLTF.

This chain links TRBV4-3 with TRBJ2-2; perhaps TRBD1 as D (6 bases). This CDR3 comprises 16 residues. Germline CDR1 is LGHNA and CDR2 is YSLEER. With 0 bases removed from V and 6 bases from J, the gap between germline ends came to 14 bases. In DNA, the CDR3 is TGCGCCAGCAGCCAAGATCGGGGTACAGGGCCCGGGGAGCTGTTTTTT. As protein: CASSQDRGTGPGELFF.